This TCR beta chain comes out of a study of blood T cell repertoires in COVID-19. The CDR3 consists of 15 residues. V was cut by 4 bases and J by 1 base, with 15 bases left in between. CDR1 is SGDLS, CDR2 YYNGEE, per germline. This clone appeared a single time. Assay: immunoSEQ multiplex PCR; the TCRdb copy retains only in-frame clones and omits some. In the table there are more than 250,000 clones, around 88% of which are singletons. The V gene is TRBV9, the J gene TRBJ2-7; no firm D call. The sequenced sample consisted of peripheral blood. This TCR was sampled from a woman under 40 with COVID-19, enrolled during active disease. CDR3 in DNA: TGTGCCAGCAGCCCGTCCCAGACATATTCCTACGAGCAGTACTTC. It translates to CASSPSQTYSYEQYF.